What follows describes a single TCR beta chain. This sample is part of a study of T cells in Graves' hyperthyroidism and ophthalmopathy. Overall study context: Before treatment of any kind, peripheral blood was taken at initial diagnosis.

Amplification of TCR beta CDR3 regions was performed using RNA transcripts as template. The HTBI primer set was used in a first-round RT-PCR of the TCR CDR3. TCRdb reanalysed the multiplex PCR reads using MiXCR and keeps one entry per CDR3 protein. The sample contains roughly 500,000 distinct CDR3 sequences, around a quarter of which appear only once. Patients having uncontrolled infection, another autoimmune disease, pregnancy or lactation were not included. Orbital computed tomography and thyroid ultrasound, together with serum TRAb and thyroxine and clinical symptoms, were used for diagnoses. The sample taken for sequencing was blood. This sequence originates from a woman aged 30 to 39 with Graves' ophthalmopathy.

The CDR3: CASSHTARDRVRSQPQHF. DNA for the CDR3: TGTGCCAGCAGCCACACGGCCCGTGACAGGGTTCGTAGTCAGCCCCAGCATTTT. The chain has TRBV28 and TRBJ1-5, with 7 bases matching TRBD1. The CDR3 length is 18 residues. Unmatched junction bases numbered 20, after V lost 6 bases and J lost 6 bases. Germline V CDR1 and CDR2: MDHEN, SYDVKM.